Below, 31 T cell receptor beta chains from the same sample are listed, as sequenced in a study of T cell responses to AZD1222 COVID-19 vaccine. Libraries were prepared by immunoSEQ multiplex PCR; TCRdb keeps only in-frame clonotypes and omits some of them. The sample has about 67,000 clones, approximately 80% seen once. Sequencing was performed on peripheral blood, taken on day 0 of AZD1222 vaccination. Receptors originate from an adult in good health.

CDR3 DNA: TGTGCCAGCAGCGTTCCCGGGACAGGGGGCACAGATACGCAGTATTTT. This encodes CASSVPGTGGTDTQYF. The V gene is TRBV9, the J gene TRBJ2-3, with TRBD1 matching over 10 bases. Germline V lookup: CDR1 SGDLS, CDR2 YYNGEE. This CDR3 is built from 16 residues. After removal of 2 bases from V and 1 base from J, the junction contained 4 bases not matched to a gene.

The chain combines TRBV18 with TRBJ2-2; TRBD1 is a possible D gene (5 bases). Germline CDR1 is KGHSH and CDR2 is LQKENI. This CDR3 comprises 14 residues. The V gene lost 1 base and the J gene lost 7 bases, with 10 bases spanning the gap. The CDR3 region has the DNA TGTGCCAGCTCACCACGGAAGGACATCGGGGAGCTGTTTTTT. This encodes CASSPRKDIGELFF.

The J gene is TRBJ2-3, the V gene TRBV7-2, with 9 bases identical to TRBD1. V was clipped by 4 bases and J by 8 bases; unmatched bases: 1. The CDR3 loop spans 12 amino acids. In germline, CDR1 is SGHTA, CDR2 FQGNSA. CDR3: CASSSDRGTQYF. CDR3 sequence (DNA): TGTGCCAGCAGCTCGGACAGGGGTACGCAGTATTTT.

This chain uses TRBV3-1 (or the pseudogene TRBV3-2) with TRBJ1-1; the match to TRBD1 covers 7 bases. The V gene end was trimmed by 4 bases and the J gene end by 0 bases; junction bases not matched to a gene: 2. This CDR3 region has 14 residues. In germline, CDR1 is LGHDT, CDR2 YNNKEL (reference sequence). The CDR3 here is CASSPGQMNTEAFF. The CDR3 DNA follows: TGTGCCAGCAGCCCGGGACAGATGAACACTGAAGCTTTCTTT.

This clone has just a few counts. V and J are TRBV11-3 and TRBJ2-7, with D possibly being TRBD2 (5 bases). The V end was cut by 5 bases, the J end by 5 bases, with 13 bases between. Germline V gives CDR1 SGHNT, CDR2 YENEEA. The CDR3 consists of 13 residues. CDR3 DNA: TGTGCCAGCAGCATTCAGCCGGGAAACGAGCAGTACTTC. As protein: CASSIQPGNEQYF.

This CDR3 is CASISGSFDEQFF. CDR3 sequence (DNA): TGTGCCAGCATCAGCGGGAGCTTCGATGAGCAGTTCTTC. This sequence joins TRBV7-9 and TRBJ2-1, with TRBD2 matching 8 bases. The CDR3 runs to 13 residues. The J segment lost 8 bases and the V segment lost 7 bases, leaving 7 bases of the junction unmatched. Germline lookup yields CDR1 SEHNR and CDR2 FQNEAQ (reference sequence).

This rearrangement joins TRBV5-5 to TRBJ2-7; a possible D gene is TRBD2 (5 bases). The CDR3 length is 14 residues. V was shortened by 4 bases and J by 6 bases, with 17 bases between the two germline ends. Germline V gives CDR1 SGHKS, CDR2 YYEKEE (reference sequence). The CDR3 bases are TGTGCCAGCAGCCTTATCCAGGAGGTCGGCGAGCAGTACTTC. Its translation is CASSLIQEVGEQYF.

The DNA for the CDR3 is TGTGCCAGCTCCGCGTCGGGACAGGGATACTCCGGAAACACCATATATTTT. Its protein is CASSASGQGYSGNTIYF. The chain links TRBV18 to TRBJ1-3; 9 bases agree with TRBD1. The CDR3 consists of 17 residues. CDR1 is KGHSH, CDR2 LQKENI, per germline. The V segment lost 6 bases and the J segment 4 bases; nucleotides outside the gene matches: 13. The full variable domain, completed using reference TRBV18 and TRBJ1-3, is NAGVMQNPRHLVRRRGQEARLRCSPMKGHSHVYWYRQLPEEGLKFMVYLQKENIIDESGMPKERFSAEFPKEGPSILRIQQVVRGDSAAYFCASSASGQGYSGNTIYFGEGSWLTVV.

The CDR3 reads CASSLQTGSGNTIYF. The CDR3, as DNA: TGTGCCAGCAGCCTCCAGACAGGTTCTGGAAACACCATATATTTT. The V and J genes are TRBV7-2 and TRBJ1-3; TRBD1 is a possible D gene (6 bases). Germline loops: CDR1 SGHTA, CDR2 FQGNSA. V gave up 5 bases and J gave up 1 base, with 12 bases separating them. The CDR3 is made up of 15 amino acids.

The sample holds one count of this clone. The chain joins TRBV6-5 to TRBJ1-5; no definite D call. This CDR3 has 13 amino acids. Germline CDR1 reads MNHEY; CDR2 reads SVGAGI. V lost 7 bases, J lost 7 bases, and 14 bases lay in between. The CDR3 sequence: CASTIRAGQPQHF. DNA of the CDR3: TGTGCCAGCACTATTAGGGCGGGACAGCCCCAGCATTTT.

This chain uses TRBV6-5 with TRBJ2-2, with 8 bases that match TRBD2. The CDR3 loop spans 14 amino acids. The junction had 5 bases not matched to a gene; V was cut back by 6 bases and J by 5 bases. Germline CDR1 is MNHEY and CDR2 is SVGAGI. DNA of the CDR3: TGTGCCAGCAGAAGCGGGAGAAATACCGGGGAGCTGTTTTTT. Amino acid sequence: CASRSGRNTGELFF.

This clone was seen more than once but under ten times. This rearrangement joins TRBV11-2 to TRBJ1-3; D is unclear. The CDR3 has 16 residues. Looked up from germline, CDR1 is SGHAT and CDR2 is FQNNGV. Trimming pared 5 bases from V and 4 bases from J, leaving 18 bases between. CDR3 residues: CASSVRSGSVGNTIYF. As DNA, the CDR3 is TGTGCCAGCAGCGTCAGGAGCGGGTCAGTCGGAAACACCATATATTTT.

The rearrangement joins TRBV5-6 to TRBJ2-5, with D maybe TRBD1 (6 bases). The V end lost 1 base, the J end lost 5 bases, and 18 bases lay between the germline ends. The CDR3 is made up of 16 amino acids. Germline-derived CDR1 and CDR2 are SGHDT and YYEEEE. The CDR3: CASSLLKSTGGETQYF. CDR3 coding DNA: TGTGCCAGCAGCTTGCTCAAATCGACAGGCGGGGAGACCCAGTACTTC.

Written as DNA, the CDR3 is TGCAGCGTTGAGCCACCAAACACTGAAGCTTTCTTT. This gives the protein CSVEPPNTEAFF. V is TRBV29-1 and J is TRBJ1-1; D gene unclear. The CDR3 is made up of 12 amino acids. In germline, CDR1 is SQVTM, CDR2 ANQGSEA. V was clipped by 3 bases and J by 2 bases, with 7 bases between them. Based on the CDR3 plus reference TRBV29-1 and TRBJ1-1, the full variable domain is SAVISQKPSRDICQRGTSLTIQCQVDSQVTMMFWYRQQPGQSLTLIATANQGSEATYESGFVIDKFPISRPNLTFSTLTVSNMSPEDSSIYLCSVEPPNTEAFFGQGTRLTVV.

CDR3 sequence reads: CASSDEGNEAFF. Written as DNA, the CDR3 is TGTGCCAGCAGCGATGAGGGGAATGAAGCTTTCTTT. The chain has TRBV7-3 and TRBJ1-1; a possible D gene is TRBD1 (5 bases). The CDR3 is 12 residues long. V lost 5 bases and J lost 7, with 11 bases in between. CDR1 is SGHTA, CDR2 FQGTGA, per germline.

The gene calls are TRBV10-3 and TRBJ2-7; no definite D call. The germline V and J ends were trimmed by 2 bases and 6 bases, with 8 bases remaining between them. The CDR3 is made up of 12 amino acids. Germline V gives CDR1 ENHRY, CDR2 SYGVKD. Written as DNA, the CDR3 is TGTGCCATCAGTGAGGATGGATTCGAGCAGTACTTC. Its translation is CAISEDGFEQYF.

This rearrangement joins TRBV18 to TRBJ2-2, with D perhaps matching TRBD2 (6 bases). V lost 0 bases and J 4 bases, leaving 9 bases between the germline ends. The CDR3 has 15 amino acids. The germline V gene has CDR1 KGHSH and CDR2 LQKENI. The CDR3 sequence is CASSPPQGGTGELFF. The CDR3 DNA reads as TGTGCCAGCTCACCACCTCAGGGAGGCACCGGGGAGCTGTTTTTT.

The chain has TRBV7-2 and TRBJ2-5, with 7 bases that match TRBD1. J lost 5 bases, V lost 4 bases, and 7 bases had no gene match. The CDR3 is 14 amino acids. Germline V gene lookup returns CDR1 SGHTA and CDR2 FQGNSA. CDR3 sequence (DNA): TGTGCCAGCAGCTCGACAGGGCCCGGGGAGACCCAGTACTTC. Protein sequence: CASSSTGPGETQYF. Together with reference TRBV7-2 and TRBJ2-5, the CDR3 gives the full variable domain: GAGVSQSPSNKVTEKGKDVELRCDPISGHTALYWYRQSLGQGLEFLIYFQGNSAPDKSGLPSDRFSAERTGGSVSTLTIQRTQQEDSAVYLCASSSTGPGETQYFGPGTRLLVL.

J is TRBJ1-4 and V is TRBV4-3; a possible D gene is TRBD1 (5 bases). This CDR3 has 16 residues. Germline CDR1 LGHNA, CDR2 YSLEER. V shed 4 bases and J shed 6 bases, with 18 bases lying between them. DNA for the CDR3: TGCGCCAGCAGCCTCGGACGGATGGGGACGCATGAAAAACTGTTTTTT. This codes for CASSLGRMGTHEKLFF.

This clone was counted a single time. The chain uses TRBV6-5 and TRBJ2-7; D may be TRBD2 (5 bases). Trimming shortened V by 0 bases and J by 3 bases, and 9 bases separated the two germline ends. CDR1 MNHEY and CDR2 SVGAGI come from the germline V gene. The CDR3 totals 14 residues. The CDR3 loop is CASSYSTGYYEQYF. The CDR3 nucleotides read TGTGCCAGCAGTTACTCTACGGGATACTACGAGCAGTACTTC.

This chain links TRBV28 with TRBJ1-4; the D is unclear. V was shortened by 8 bases and J by 7 bases, with 14 bases between the two germline ends. Germline CDR1 reads MDHEN; CDR2 reads SYDVKM. The CDR3 has 13 residues. CDR3 sequence: CASGVGLVEKLFF. The CDR3, as DNA: TGTGCCAGCGGGGTCGGGTTGGTTGAAAAACTGTTTTTT. The full variable domain, in which reference TRBV28 and TRBJ1-4 provide the parts outside the CDR3, is DVKVTQSSRYLVKRTGEKVFLECVQDMDHENMFWYRQDPGLGLRLIYFSYDVKMKEKGDIPEGYSVSREKKERFSLILESASTNQTSMYLCASGVGLVEKLFFGSGTQLSVL.

About this clone: An end of the junction does not agree with germline; a read error may underlie this. The chain carries TRBV7-7 and TRBJ2-1; TRBD2 matches at 14 bases. Germline V gene sequence: CDR1 SSHAT, CDR2 FNYEAQ (reference sequence). The length of the CDR3 is 15 residues. CDR3 nucleotide sequence: TGTGCTAGCAGCTTATCGGGACTAGCGGGAGATGAGCAGTTCTTC. It codes for CASSLSGLAGDEQFF.

This chain joins TRBV19 and TRBJ1-1; unclear D gene. The V and J ends lost 4 bases and 11 bases respectively, with 11 bases between them. CDR1 LNHDA and CDR2 SQIVND come from the germline V gene (reference sequence). The CDR3 is 11 amino acids. The CDR3 is CASSKGVGAFF. In DNA form, the CDR3 reads TGTGCCAGTAGTAAGGGCGTCGGGGCTTTCTTT.

The chain links TRBV18 to TRBJ1-4; tentatively, D is TRBD1 (5 bases). CDR1 and CDR2 (germline): KGHSH, LQKENI. V was shortened by 1 base and J by 9 bases, with 15 bases between the two germline ends. The CDR3 is 15 residues long. The CDR3 DNA follows: TGTGCCAGCTCACCACTGGGCGGCGCAGGGAAAAAACTGTTTTTT. Its protein product is CASSPLGGAGKKLFF.

This clone was detected once. This chain uses TRBV27 with TRBJ2-3; no clear D. There are 15 residues in the CDR3. The V and J ends lost 3 bases and 0 bases respectively, with 10 bases between them. Germline loops: CDR1 MNHEY, CDR2 SMNVEV (reference sequence). CDR3 bases: TGTGCCAGCAGTTTCAGACTGACTAGCACAGATACGCAGTATTTT. It codes for CASSFRLTSTDTQYF.

There are a few counts of this clone. The chain has TRBV27 and TRBJ2-7; D ambiguous. The ends were cut back, 6 bases at V and 4 bases at J, with 10 bases in the middle. CDR1 is MNHEY and CDR2 is SMNVEV in the germline V gene (reference sequence). CDR3 length: 12 residues. CDR3: CASSPGRYEQYF. The CDR3 nucleotides read TGTGCCAGCAGCCCCGGTCGATACGAGCAGTACTTC.

The V call is TRBV7-9, the J call TRBJ1-1; D remains unclear. Germline CDR1 and CDR2: SEHNR and FQNEAQ (reference sequence). The CDR3 runs 9 residues. V was clipped by 11 bases and J by 7 bases, with 8 bases between them. The CDR3 DNA follows: TGTGCCGCCGGCGGTGAAGCTTTCTTT. Encoded protein: CAAGGEAFF.

The chain recombines TRBV6-2 or TRBV6-3 with TRBJ2-4; D unclear. V lost 4 bases, J lost 6 bases, and 13 bases lay in between. There are 14 residues in the CDR3. The germline CDR1 and CDR2 sequences are MNHEY and SVGEGT. The CDR3 reads CASSWRPARNIQYF. The CDR3 DNA sequence: TGTGCCAGCAGTTGGCGACCCGCGCGAAACATTCAGTACTTC.

This clone is a singleton in its sample. CDR3 sequence: CASSLGQGSNEQFF. The CDR3 bases are TGTGCCAGCAGCTTAGGGCAGGGAAGCAATGAGCAGTTCTTC. The V call is TRBV7-2, the J call TRBJ2-1; possibly TRBD1 for D (5 bases). V was pared by 1 base and J by 6 bases, with 10 bases between. In germline, CDR1 is SGHTA, CDR2 FQGNSA. The CDR3 sequence is 14 residues long.

V usage is TRBV7-6 and J usage is TRBJ1-1; TRBD1 is a possible D gene (6 bases). Trimming took 5 bases from V and 6 from J, leaving 13 bases between them. The length of the CDR3 is 13 residues. Germline assignment: CDR1 SGHVS and CDR2 FNYEAQ. CDR3 protein: CASSRTGSAEAFF. CDR3 DNA: TGTGCCAGCAGCCGAACAGGGAGCGCTGAAGCTTTCTTT.

V and J are TRBV28 and TRBJ2-4; possible D gene TRBD1, 6 bases. The CDR3 has 17 amino acids. Germline CDR1 and CDR2: MDHEN and SYDVKM. V shed 1 base and J shed 0 bases, with 13 bases lying between them. The CDR3: CASSLSGQGLAKNIQYF. The CDR3 DNA is TGTGCCAGCAGTTTATCCGGCCAGGGGTTAGCCAAAAACATTCAGTACTTC.